This T cell receptor beta chain was sequenced in a study of PD-1 blockade in classical Hodgkin lymphoma (TCRdb year 2020). Regarding the study in general: The study used TCR beta sequencing and CyTOF to define a peripheral blood immune signature of response to PD-1 blockade in classical Hodgkin lymphoma. What the study reported, not specific to this receptor: The study was restricted to a single clinical trial cohort, and the causes of repertoire differences, possibly disease activity or prior therapy, were left undefined. Baseline TCR diversity was reported to be lower in newly diagnosed patients than in healthy donors and to be lower still in relapsed/refractory patients.

The Qiagen DNeasy kit was used to extract genomic DNA from unsorted PBMCs and from the negatively selected CD4+ and CD8+ fractions. TCR beta CDR3 regions were subjected to amplification by immunoSEQ multiplex PCR with primers that anneal to V and J segments. A synthetic immune receptor repertoire was used to minimize amplification bias, and remaining bias was computationally removed after sequencing. The authors' analysis ran thus. Repertoire diversity was quantified as the Shannon entropy index using custom Python scripts. Unsorted, CD4+ and CD8+ repertoires were analyzed separately, except for combined analyses in which CD4+ and CD8+ sequences were merged in silico. Drawn from immuneACCESS, this table holds only the in-frame rearrangements with V and J called that TCRdb kept. Clones are partly lost; checked studies trace under half to an unresolved V gene and leave the rest unexplained. For V, J and clone size, that table is used; D and trimming come from the DNA. Present in this sample are about 47,000 clones, just over 90% of which were seen just once. Roughly 5.3% of the sample rests with the top ten.

The sample's time point label is to be understood as: newly diagnosed, previously untreated cHL patient sample. To serve as a comparison group for the relapsed/refractory trial patients, PBMCs were sequenced from patients with newly diagnosed, previously untreated classical Hodgkin lymphoma. Peripheral blood was collected in 8 mL Vacutainer Cell Preparation Tubes, from which PBMCs were isolated by centrifugation and then cryopreserved. The CDR3 has 14 amino acids, counting the end cysteine and phenylalanine. The DNA shown is the 42-base CDR3, in frame from base 1. The germline V gene gives CDR1 as SGDLS and CDR2 as YYNGEE. The junction carries 12 bases between V and J, which are trimmed by 3 bases and 3 bases respectively. On this clone itself: Its antigen specificity is not known. Base qualities are not recorded, but no much larger clone differs from it by a single base.

Rearrangement joined TRBV9 to TRBJ1-1, with no confident D gene call. Sequencing was performed on peripheral blood mononuclear cells (PBMCs). This TCR derives from a human donor with classical Hodgkin lymphoma. The CDR3: CASSAISEDTEAFF. The bases read TGTGCCAGCAGCGCAATATCAGAGGACACTGAAGCTTTCTTT.